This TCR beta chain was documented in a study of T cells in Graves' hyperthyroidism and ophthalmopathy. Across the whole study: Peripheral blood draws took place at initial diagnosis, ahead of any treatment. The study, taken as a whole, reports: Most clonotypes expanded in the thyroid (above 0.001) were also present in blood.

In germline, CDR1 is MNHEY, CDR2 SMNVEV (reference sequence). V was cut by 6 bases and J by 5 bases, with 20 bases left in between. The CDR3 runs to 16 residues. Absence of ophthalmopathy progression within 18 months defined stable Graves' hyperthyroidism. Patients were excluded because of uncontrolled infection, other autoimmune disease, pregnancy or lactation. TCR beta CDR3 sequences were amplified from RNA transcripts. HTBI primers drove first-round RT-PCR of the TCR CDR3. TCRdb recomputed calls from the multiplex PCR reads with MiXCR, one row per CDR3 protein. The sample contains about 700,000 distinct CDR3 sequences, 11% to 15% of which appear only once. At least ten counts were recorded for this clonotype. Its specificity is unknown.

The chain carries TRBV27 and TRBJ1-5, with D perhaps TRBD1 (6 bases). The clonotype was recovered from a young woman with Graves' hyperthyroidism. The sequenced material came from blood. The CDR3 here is CASRSKGGDGDQPQHF. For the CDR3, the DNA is TGTGCCAGCAGATCAAAAGGGGGTGACGGAGATCAGCCCCAGCATTTT.